The present TCR beta chain was sequenced within a study of blood T cell repertoires in COVID-19. On the study more broadly: The United States, Italy and Spain supplied acute and convalescent COVID-19 samples. PBMCs, B-cell-depleted T cells, or T cells provided the cDNA or gDNA that made up the material.

In the authors' methods: Scientists estimated how many nucleated cells there were by amplifying reference gene primers. Clones were read by immunoSEQ multiplex PCR, and TCRdb kept only the in-frame ones, dropping some. V, J and clone size derive from that table, while D and trimming were established from the DNA sequence. The table lists about 300,000 clones, roughly 90% of them singletons. The trim removed 5 bases at V and 7 bases at J, leaving 6 bases unmatched. The V gene's germline CDR1 is SGHVS and CDR2 FNYEAQ. The CDR3 runs to 15 residues. This clone was observed a handful of times. Sequenced sample: peripheral blood. This rearrangement joins TRBV7-6 to TRBJ1-6; 9 nucleotides match TRBD1. The receptor's source is a man aged 18 to 35 who had recovered from COVID-19. The CDR3 spells CASSPFDRGNSPLHF. The CDR3 DNA reads TGTGCCAGCAGCCCCTTCGACAGGGGGAATTCACCCCTCCACTTT. The full variable domain, rest sourced from reference TRBV7-6 and TRBJ1-6, is GAGVSQSPRYKVTKRGQDVALRCDPISGHVSLYWYRQALGQGPEFLTYFNYEAQQDKSGLPNDRFSAERPEGSISTLTIQRTEQRDSAMYRCASSPFDRGNSPLHFGNGTRLTVT.